This T cell receptor beta chain came from a study of cytomegalovirus exposure and HLA in healthy donors. CDR3 length equals 15 residues. Germline-derived CDR1 and CDR2 are SGHRS and YFSETQ. The germline V and J ends were trimmed by 0 bases and 1 base, with 10 bases remaining between them. Notes on the study in general: Cytomegalovirus-associated TCR beta chains were listed, numbering 150 to 200. High sensitivity and specificity were reportedly achieved when the classifier diagnosed cytomegalovirus status. The likely explanation for a cluster of highly shared sequence variants was sequencing artifact.

13 Jbeta primers and 60 Vbeta primers were used for the PCR. Data came from immunoSEQ multiplex PCR; TCRdb stores just in-frame clones and leaves some out. There are about 160,000 clones in the sample; roughly 83% occur only once, and around 0.97% lies in the top ten. There are many counts of this clone. Its specificity is not known. The specimen was PBMCs. The source of this sequence is a young man in good health and CMV-seronegative. V usage is TRBV5-1 and J usage is TRBJ1-1, with unresolved D. The CDR3 nucleotides are TGCGCCAGCAGCTTGGAAATTTCCAGGAACACTGAAGCTTTCTTT. Translation: CASSLEISRNTEAFF.